Sequencing of this T cell receptor (beta chain) was carried out in a study of cytomegalovirus exposure and HLA in healthy donors. General study results and limits: The authors confirmed in vitro that a few CMV-associated chains were specific for CMV antigens.

Use of 60 Vbeta and 13 Jbeta primers characterized the PCR. Repertoires were generated with immunoSEQ multiplex PCR, while TCRdb's copy carries only in-frame clones and drops some. The sample consists of about 140,000 clones, around two thirds of them appearing once. Nominally healthy donors provided the samples, though records likely missed some immune exposures. The V gene's germline CDR1 is SGHTA and CDR2 FQGTGA. The CDR3 covers 17 residues. Trimming cost V 4 bases and J 0 bases, with 13 bases left between them. This clone showed up just a few times. Its antigen is not identified. The chain links TRBV7-3 to TRBJ2-6; possibly TRBD2 for D (7 bases). The sample consisted of PBMCs. This receptor was obtained from a man between 25 and 39 years old in good health and CMV-seropositive. The CDR3, as DNA: TGTGCCAGCAGCTCACAGGGCGGGGGCTCTGGGGCCAACGTCCTGACTTTC. Translated: CASSSQGGGSGANVLTF.